This entry lists 32 T cell receptor beta chains sequenced from one sample in a study of blood T cells in healthy people across ages. A second PCR, run for about 7 to 11 cycles, used a sample-barcoded 5' primer plus a J-beta primer mix. A single record per CDR3 protein comes from TCRdb applying MiXCR to the 5' RACE reads. This sample has about 570,000 distinct CDR3 sequences, with 27% found just once. The sequenced sample consisted of blood. These TCRs come from a woman in her 70s in good health.

Worth noting for this clonotype: A much larger clone lies a single base off, so this may be a read error. The chain employs TRBV4-2 and TRBJ1-2; D ambiguous. Germline CDR1 and CDR2: LGHNA and YNFKEQ. The CDR3 spans 15 residues. The CDR3 sequence is CASSPLGQDFYGYIF. In nucleotides, the CDR3 is TGTGCCAGCAGCCCCCTAGGGCAGGACTTCTATGGCTACATCTTC.

The J gene is TRBJ2-5, the V gene TRBV29-1, with D uncertain. Trimming took off 5 bases at V and 1 base at J, with 5 bases between the two ends. The CDR3 length is 11 residues. The germline V gene encodes CDR1 SQVTM and CDR2 ANQGSEA. CDR3 nucleotide sequence: TGCAGCGTTACCCTCCAAGAGACCCAGTACTTC. Encoded protein: CSVTLQETQYF.

V is TRBV2 and J is TRBJ1-1, with D possibly TRBD1 on 5 matching bases. Germline CDR1 SNHLY, CDR2 FYNNEI. The CDR3 runs 13 residues. V lost 11 bases to trimming and J lost 2 bases, with 15 bases between them. CDR3 bases: TGTGCCTCCCAGGTGGGACTTAACACTGAAGCTTTCTTT. This encodes CASQVGLNTEAFF.

This clonotype was detected a few times. The junction does not match germline at one end; this may be a read error. V is TRBV7-7 and J is TRBJ2-1; the match to TRBD2 covers 14 bases. CDR1 and CDR2 (germline): SSHAT, FNYEAQ (reference sequence). The CDR3 sequence is 17 residues long. The CDR3 DNA is TGTGCTAGCAGCTTTGGACTAGCGGGGGGCCCTGGGCATGAGCAGTTCTTC. It yields the protein CASSFGLAGGPGHEQFF.

In this sample, this clonotype turned up a few times. The chain links TRBV20-1 to TRBJ2-5, with D unresolved. The germline V and J ends were trimmed by 4 bases and 0 bases, with 9 bases remaining between them. The germline gives CDR1 DFQATT, CDR2 SNEGSKA (reference sequence). CDR3 length: 13 amino acids. CDR3 sequence (DNA): TGCAGTGCTAAGAGAAACAACCAAGAGACCCAGTACTTC. The encoded protein is CSAKRNNQETQYF.

Points on this clonotype: The germline gene is not matched at one end of the junction; a read error may be the cause. V is TRBV4-2 and J is TRBJ2-5; TRBD2 matches at 8 bases. Per germline, CDR1 LGHNA and CDR2 YNFKEQ. The CDR3 contains 15 residues. CDR3 coding DNA: TGTGCCAGCAGCCAGTCCCGGGGGGGCCAAAAGACCCAGTACTTC. This gives the protein CASSQSRGGQKTQYF.

The chain is built from TRBV4-2 and TRBJ1-6; 7 positions agree with TRBD1. CDR1 is LGHNA, CDR2 YNFKEQ, per germline. Losses at the gene ends were 0 bases for V and 7 bases for J; bases not matched to a gene: 9. This CDR3 comprises 17 residues. The CDR3 reads CASSQDRETGYNSPLHF. The CDR3 nucleotides read TGTGCCAGCAGCCAAGATCGGGAGACAGGGTACAATTCACCCCTCCACTTT.

The chain couples TRBV7-2 to TRBJ2-3; 11 nucleotides line up with TRBD2. V was pared by 3 bases and J by 6 bases, with 5 bases of the junction left unmatched. CDR3 size: 15 residues. The germline CDR1 and CDR2 sequences are SGHTA and FQGNSA. CDR3 DNA sequence: TGTGCCAGCAGCTTGACTAGCGGGACCTGGGATACGCAGTATTTT. Its translation is CASSLTSGTWDTQYF.

J is TRBJ2-1 and V is TRBV11-3, with 9 bases that match TRBD2. J was trimmed by 4 bases and V by 4 bases; bases with no gene match: 8. The CDR3 is 16 amino acids. In germline, CDR1 is SGHNT, CDR2 YENEEA. The CDR3 here is CASSSEETSGYNEQFF. In nucleotides, the CDR3 is TGTGCCAGCAGCTCCGAGGAGACTAGCGGATACAATGAGCAGTTCTTC.

The J gene is TRBJ2-5, the V gene TRBV6-6; D gene unclear. This CDR3 has 14 amino acids. V gave up 2 bases and J gave up 0 bases, with 7 bases separating them. The germline V gene has CDR1 MNHNY and CDR2 SVGAGI (reference sequence). The CDR3 loop is CASSYGLYQETQYF. DNA of the CDR3: TGTGCCAGCAGTTACGGCCTATACCAAGAGACCCAGTACTTC.

The sample holds a few counts of this clonotype. CDR3: CALADKGKDQETQYF. The CDR3 bases are TGTGCCCTAGCTGACAAGGGAAAGGACCAAGAGACCCAGTACTTC. The chain joins TRBV5-4 to TRBJ2-5; TRBD2 might be the D (5 bases). The CDR3 is made up of 15 amino acids. Germline V lookup: CDR1 SGHNT, CDR2 YYREEE (reference sequence). V lost 10 bases to trimming and J lost 0 bases, with 19 bases between them.

This clonotype was recorded a few times. The J gene is TRBJ2-1, the V gene TRBV5-5, with a weak D call TRBD2 (5 bases). The CDR3 spans 13 residues. Germline assignment: CDR1 SGHKS and CDR2 YYEKEE (reference sequence). Trimming took off 2 bases at V and 8 bases at J, with 11 bases between the two ends. The CDR3 bases are TGTGCCAGCAGCTTTACGCGGGCTCATGAGCAGTTCTTC. Encoded protein: CASSFTRAHEQFF.

This clonotype was recorded a few times. One end of the junction fails to match germline, which may point to a read error. V and J are TRBV7-9 and TRBJ2-4; 11 bases align to TRBD2. CDR1 is SEHNR, CDR2 FQNEAQ, per germline (reference sequence). CDR3 length equals 17 residues. The CDR3 region is CASSLRTSGLAKNIQHF. CDR3 bases: TGTGCCAGCAGCTTACGGACTAGCGGGTTAGCCAAAAACATTCAGCACTTC.

This clonotype came up a few times. The chain couples TRBV5-1 to TRBJ1-4, with D perhaps matching TRBD1 (6 bases). Trimming removed 1 base from V and 7 bases from J, with 14 bases in between. This CDR3 region has 15 residues. The germline V gene encodes CDR1 SGHRS and CDR2 YFSETQ. This CDR3 is CASSLWSGVGEKLFF. The CDR3 region has the DNA TGCGCCAGCAGCTTGTGGTCAGGGGTTGGTGAAAAACTGTTTTTT.

This rearrangement joins TRBV20-1 to TRBJ2-5; D remains unclear. V was pared by 6 bases and J by 9 bases, with 11 bases between. CDR1 DFQATT and CDR2 SNEGSKA come from the germline V gene (reference sequence). The CDR3 runs to 10 residues. The CDR3 DNA reads as TGCAGTGCCTTACTCCAGGCCCAGTACTTC. It specifies CSALLQAQYF.

The CDR3 is CATGGQSSNQPQHF. The CDR3 DNA is TGTGCCACCGGGGGACAGTCGAGCAATCAGCCCCAGCATTTT. The rearrangement links TRBV24-1 to TRBJ1-5, with 7 bases matching TRBD1. After removal of 9 bases from V and 1 base from J, the junction contained 5 bases not matched to a gene. Germline CDR1 is KGHDR and CDR2 is SFDVKD. This CDR3 spans 14 amino acids.

The gene calls are TRBV4-3 and TRBJ2-1, with D perhaps TRBD1 or TRBD2 (5 bases each). Trimming shortened V by 9 bases and J by 3 bases, and 12 bases separated the two germline ends. The length of the CDR3 is 13 residues. The germline gives CDR1 LGHNA, CDR2 YSLEER. Here the CDR3 reads CARRGSGYNEQFF. The CDR3 nucleotides are TGCGCCAGGAGGGGTTCCGGCTACAATGAGCAGTTCTTC.

This rearrangement joins TRBV7-8 to TRBJ2-5; the D is unclear. TRBJ2-1 explains the end of the DNA better; the J call may be wrong. Germline V gene lookup returns CDR1 SGHVS and CDR2 FQNEAQ. The length of the CDR3 is 14 residues. CDR3 loop: CASSLMAASNEQFF. As DNA, the CDR3 is TGTGCCAGCAGCTTAATGGCGGCCAGCAATGAGCAGTTCTTC.

The V call is TRBV10-3, the J call TRBJ1-4; 7 bases are a match to TRBD1. The CDR3 contains 13 residues. The trim removed 10 bases at V and 8 bases at J, leaving 10 bases unmatched. Germline CDR1 ENHRY, CDR2 SYGVKD. The CDR3 protein is CATTGSLKEKLFF. The DNA of the CDR3 is TGTGCCACGACAGGGTCCTTGAAAGAAAAACTGTTTTTT.

A word on this clonotype: Its ends do not fully match the called genes, so a read error is possible. Here the CDR3 reads CASEISPGRENTEAFF. DNA for the CDR3: TGCGCCAGCGAAATCTCCCCCGGACGGGAGAACACTGAAGCCTTCTTT. The V and J genes are TRBV5-1 and TRBJ1-1; D unclear. Germline CDR1 SGHRS, CDR2 YFSETQ. The CDR3 length is 16 residues.

V gene TRBV7-8 combines with J gene TRBJ2-7; D unclear. Trimming cost V 2 bases and J 3 bases, with 8 bases left between them. This CDR3 is 13 amino acids long. Per the germline V gene, CDR1 is SGHVS and CDR2 is FQNEAQ. This CDR3 is CASSLPGSYEQYF. The CDR3 DNA follows: TGTGCCAGCAGCTTACCAGGTAGCTACGAGCAGTACTTC.

At least ten counts were recorded for this clonotype. The V gene is TRBV5-1, the J gene TRBJ1-1; 8 bases line up with TRBD1. Germline V gene sequence: CDR1 SGHRS, CDR2 YFSETQ. After removal of 0 bases from V and 5 bases from J, the junction contained 3 bases not matched to a gene. The CDR3 totals 14 residues. The CDR3 coding sequence is TGCGCCAGCAGCTTGGGGACAGGGAGAACTGAAGCTTTCTTT. It encodes CASSLGTGRTEAFF.

V is TRBV2 and J is TRBJ1-1, with no clear D. Germline V gene data show CDR1 as SNHLY and CDR2 as FYNNEI. Trimming took off 4 bases at V and 0 bases at J, with 12 bases between the two ends. CDR3 length equals 15 residues. CDR3 protein: CASSVQRRMNTEAFF. The CDR3 region has the DNA TGTGCCAGCAGTGTACAGCGGCGGATGAACACTGAAGCTTTCTTT.

This rearrangement joins TRBV20-1 to TRBJ2-7; possible D gene TRBD2, 6 bases. With 2 bases removed from V and 0 bases from J, the gap between germline ends came to 11 bases. CDR3 length: 14 amino acids. Germline-derived CDR1 and CDR2 are DFQATT and SNEGSKA (reference sequence). The CDR3 nucleotides are TGCAGTGCTAGAAGGAGCGGGTCCTCCTACGAGCAGTACTTC. It yields the protein CSARRSGSSYEQYF.

This rearrangement joins TRBV28 to TRBJ2-5, with 10 bases matching TRBD2. Germline values: CDR1 MDHEN, CDR2 SYDVKM. The CDR3 sequence is 17 residues long. The V segment lost 4 bases and the J segment 1 base; nucleotides outside the gene matches: 9. This CDR3 reads CASSSFTSGALQETQYF. For the CDR3, the DNA is TGTGCCAGCAGTTCGTTCACTAGCGGGGCCCTCCAAGAGACCCAGTACTTC.

This clonotype was detected a few times. The chain carries TRBV6-1 and TRBJ1-6; a possible D gene is TRBD1 (6 bases). V shed 10 bases and J shed 6 bases, with 16 bases lying between them. Germline-derived CDR1 and CDR2 are MNHNS and SASEGT. CDR3 size: 14 residues. The CDR3 protein is CATQPTGPNSPLHF. CDR3 bases: TGTGCCACTCAACCGACAGGTCCTAATTCACCCCTCCACTTT.

The chain joins TRBV6-2 or TRBV6-3 to TRBJ1-2, with D possibly being TRBD1 (6 bases). Germline CDR1 and CDR2: MNHEY and SVGEGT. Trimming pared 5 bases from V and 7 bases from J, leaving 11 bases between. This CDR3 is built from 12 residues. DNA of the CDR3: TGTGCCAGCAGTCAGGGACAAAGTGGCTACACCTTC. Translation: CASSQGQSGYTF.

The chain links TRBV6-2 or TRBV6-3 to TRBJ1-6; a weak D match, TRBD1 (6 bases). This CDR3 has 15 amino acids. Between the trimmed V and J ends, which lost 6 bases and 10 bases, there was a span of 19 bases. Germline-derived CDR1 and CDR2 are MNHEY and SVGEGT. CDR3 sequence (DNA): TGTGCCAGCAGCCCGTCAGGGGCAGGAGCATCACCCCTCCACTTT. Protein: CASSPSGAGASPLHF.

This clonotype turned up a few times. This chain links TRBV27 with TRBJ1-2; D gene unclear. CDR3 length equals 12 residues. Trimming cost V 3 bases and J 0 bases, with 2 bases left between them. CDR1 MNHEY and CDR2 SMNVEV come from the germline V gene (reference sequence). CDR3 DNA: TGTGCCAGCAGTTTCACTAACTATGGCTACACCTTC. Its protein is CASSFTNYGYTF.

A few counts support this clonotype. The chain recombines TRBV5-1 with TRBJ2-5; no reliable D call. The ends were cut back, 3 bases at V and 7 bases at J, with 16 bases in the middle. CDR3 size: 14 residues. Germline V gene sequence: CDR1 SGHRS, CDR2 YFSETQ. CDR3 bases: TGCGCCAGCAGCTACGGTTCTATCGAAGGGACCCAGTACTTC. Translation: CASSYGSIEGTQYF. The variable domain in full, completed from reference TRBV5-1 and TRBJ2-5, reads KAGVTQTPRYLIKTRGQQVTLSCSPISGHRSVSWYQQTPGQGLQFLFEYFSETQRNKGNFPGRFSGRQFSNSRSEMNVSTLELGDSALYLCASSYGSIEGTQYFGPGTRLLVL.

Only a few counts were recorded for this clonotype. The chain couples TRBV20-1 to TRBJ1-1, with a possible D match to TRBD1 (5 bases). The germline V gene has CDR1 DFQATT and CDR2 SNEGSKA (reference sequence). The V end was cut by 2 bases, the J end by 3 bases, with 10 bases between. The CDR3 is 13 amino acids. The CDR3 DNA follows: TGCAGTGCTAGATCGTGGGGGGACACTGAAGCTTTCTTT. It encodes CSARSWGDTEAFF.

This clonotype showed up just once. With a much larger clone just one base away, this may be a read error. CDR3 loop: CSASRGAGGNERFF. In DNA form, the CDR3 reads TGCAGTGCTAGTCGAGGGGCAGGGGGTAATGAGCGGTTCTTC. This chain connects TRBV20-1 to TRBJ2-5; 7 nucleotides agree with TRBD1. This CDR3 has 14 residues. Germline CDR1 and CDR2: DFQATT and SNEGSKA (reference sequence).